Below, 10 T cell receptor beta chains from the same sample are listed, as sequenced in a study of T cells in Graves' hyperthyroidism and ophthalmopathy. RNA transcripts gave rise to amplified TCR beta CDR3 regions. HTBI primers drove first-round RT-PCR of the TCR CDR3. TCRdb independently ran MiXCR on the multiplex PCR reads; one entry per CDR3 protein. The table records 500,000 to 750,000 distinct CDR3 sequences, more than 45% of them present only once. The sample consisted of peripheral blood or thyroid tissue (not recorded which). Receptor source: a woman under 30 with Graves' hyperthyroidism.

This clonotype has at least ten counts. This chain joins TRBV29-1 and TRBJ1-1, with D tentatively TRBD1 (6 bases). The germline V gene encodes CDR1 SQVTM and CDR2 ANQGSEA. V lost 7 bases and J lost 3, with 12 bases in between. The CDR3 is 12 residues long. The CDR3 DNA reads TGCAGCGCACGGACAGCCGACACTGAAGCTTTCTTT. Protein sequence: CSARTADTEAFF.

This clonotype was observed at least ten times. The CDR3 region has the DNA TGTGCCAGCAGCCCAGACGGGGACACTGAAGCTTTCTTT. Amino acids: CASSPDGDTEAFF. The chain employs TRBV9 and TRBJ1-1; D ambiguous. There are 13 residues in the CDR3. Trimming cost V 4 bases and J 3 bases, with 10 bases left between them. CDR1 is SGDLS, CDR2 YYNGEE, per germline. The whole variable domain, remainder taken from reference TRBV9 and TRBJ1-1, is DSGVTQTPKHLITATGQRVTLRCSPRSGDLSVYWYQQSLDQGLQFLIQYYNGEERAKGNILERFSAQQFPDLHSELNLSSLELGDSALYFCASSPDGDTEAFFGQGTRLTVV.

This clonotype was seen more than once but under ten times. The chain carries TRBV9 and TRBJ1-1; 10 positions match TRBD1. CDR1 and CDR2 from the germline V gene are SGDLS and YYNGEE. J gave up 1 base and V 3 bases, and 24 bases lay outside the gene matches. The CDR3 covers 22 residues. The CDR3 DNA reads as TGTGCCAGCAGCGAAAATTCCGGGACAGGGGATAGTCAGCCGGGGGGGAACACTGAAGCTTTCTTT. The encoded protein is CASSENSGTGDSQPGGNTEAFF.

About this clonotype: One base away lies a much larger clone, so this may be a sequencing read error. The chain couples TRBV12-5 to TRBJ2-5, with TRBD1 as a possible D gene (6 bases). This CDR3 region has 12 residues. Germline V gene sequence: CDR1 LGHNT, CDR2 FRNRAP. The CDR3 loop reads CTSGFTGETQYF. CDR3 nucleotides: TGTACTAGTGGTTTTACAGGGGAGACCCAGTACTTC. Full variable domain (remainder filled in from reference TRBV12-5 and TRBJ2-5): DARVTQTPRHKVTEMGQEVTMRCQPILGHNTVFWYRQTMMQGLELLAYFRNRAPLDDSGMPKDRFSAEMPDATLATLKIQPSEPRDSAVYFCTSGFTGETQYFGPGTRLLVL.

Comments on this clonotype: At one boundary the junction diverges from the germline segment, which might be a read error. The V gene is TRBV12-3 or TRBV12-4, the J gene TRBJ2-2; 9 bases fit TRBD2. The CDR3 loop spans 15 amino acids. The CDR3 loop is CASREGLAAYTEQFF. CDR3 DNA: TGTGCCAGCAGGGAGGGACTAGCAGCCTACACTGAGCAGTTTTTT.

The CDR3 protein is CASSARGPTNTEAFF. For the CDR3, the DNA is TGTGCCAGCAGTGCCCGGGGACCTACGAACACTGAAGCTTTCTTT. The chain uses TRBV2 and TRBJ1-1, with D maybe TRBD1 (5 bases). Germline assignment: CDR1 SNHLY and CDR2 FYNNEI. The CDR3 contains 15 residues. V shed 4 bases and J shed 1 base, with 13 bases lying between them.

As DNA, the CDR3 is TGTGCCAGCAGCTCGACTACAGGGGGCGCTTGGACTGAAGCTTTCTTT. Translated: CASSSTTGGAWTEAFF. The chain recombines TRBV7-1 with TRBJ1-1; 9 bases map to TRBD1. TRBV7-1 is filed as an ORF, its function uncertain. The CDR3 has 16 residues. Trimming at V came to 3 bases and at J to 5 bases, leaving 10 bases not matched to a gene.

This clonotype was seen at least ten times. This chain connects TRBV19 to TRBJ1-5; D not certain. Trimming took off 5 bases at V and 4 bases at J, with 12 bases between the two ends. The V gene's germline CDR1 is LNHDA and CDR2 SQIVND (reference sequence). There are 14 residues in the CDR3. CDR3 protein: CASSGRTGNQPQHF. The DNA of the CDR3 is TGTGCCAGTAGTGGCCGGACGGGAAATCAGCCCCAGCATTTT.

The rearrangement uses TRBV7-2 and TRBJ1-5; D remains ambiguous. Deletions cut 4 bases from V and 7 bases from J, with 14 bases between. CDR1 and CDR2 (germline): SGHTA, FQGNSA. The length of the CDR3 is 14 residues. CDR3 sequence (DNA): TGTGCCAGCAGCTCACGAAGCAATGAGCAGCCCCAGCATTTT. The encoded protein is CASSSRSNEQPQHF.

This clonotype was recorded at least ten times. The conserved phenylalanine or tryptophan is not found at the CDR3 terminus, so this likely reflects a read error. No DNA is shown, since the ends of the CDR3 on it are uncertain; the CDR3 is the one TCRdb lists. The chain carries TRBV19 and TRBJ1-2. Germline CDR1 reads LNHDA; CDR2 reads SQIVND (reference sequence). The CDR3 is made up of 14 amino acids, end residues included. Here the CDR3 reads CASNFPGLDSRAHI.